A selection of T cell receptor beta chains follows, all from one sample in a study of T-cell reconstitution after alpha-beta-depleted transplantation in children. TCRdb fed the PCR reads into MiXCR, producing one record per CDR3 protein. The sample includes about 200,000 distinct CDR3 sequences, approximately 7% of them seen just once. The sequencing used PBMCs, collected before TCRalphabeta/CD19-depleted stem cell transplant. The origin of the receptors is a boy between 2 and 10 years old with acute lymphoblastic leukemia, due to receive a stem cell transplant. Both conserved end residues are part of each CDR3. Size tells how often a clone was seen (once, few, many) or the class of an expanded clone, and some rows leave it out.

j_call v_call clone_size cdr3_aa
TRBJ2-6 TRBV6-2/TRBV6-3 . CASSPWRSGANVLTF
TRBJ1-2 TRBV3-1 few CASSKTGGYGYTF
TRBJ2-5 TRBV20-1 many CSAAPGLAGPGEETQYF
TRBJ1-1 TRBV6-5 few CASSSGPGPRNTEAFF
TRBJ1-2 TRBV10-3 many CAISDSGAPGGVAGYTF
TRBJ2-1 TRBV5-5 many CASYSQGAGEQFF
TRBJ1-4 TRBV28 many CASSLRAATNEKLFF
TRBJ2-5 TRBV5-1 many CASKEGPGETQYF
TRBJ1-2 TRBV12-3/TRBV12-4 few CASWGRAYGYTF
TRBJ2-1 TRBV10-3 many CAISESTQSSYNEQFF
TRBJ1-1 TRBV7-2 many CASGFFNTEAFF
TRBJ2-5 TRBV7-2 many CASSLVRTAQETQYF
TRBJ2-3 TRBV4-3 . CASSQEGGAGDTDTQYF
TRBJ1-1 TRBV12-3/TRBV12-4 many CASTPDGQNTEAFF
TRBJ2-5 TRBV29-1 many CSVAGSGQETQYF
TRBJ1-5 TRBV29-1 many CSVRQGSKDQPQHF
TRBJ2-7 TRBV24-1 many CATSEDTYEQYF
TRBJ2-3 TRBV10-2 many CASKKTSGAVSNTQYF
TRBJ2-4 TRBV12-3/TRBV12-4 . CALSLDSWLLAKNIQYF
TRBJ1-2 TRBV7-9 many CASSLAGGAGYTF
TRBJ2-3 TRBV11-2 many CASSFSTSTDTQYF
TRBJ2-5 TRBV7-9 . CASSPAGGKETQYF
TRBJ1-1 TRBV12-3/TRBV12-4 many CASSLSGLQGMNTEAFF
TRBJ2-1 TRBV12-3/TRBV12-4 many CASSFSPYNEQFF
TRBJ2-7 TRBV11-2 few CASSFFSGTYEQYF
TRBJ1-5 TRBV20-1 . CSAKTRPSAYSNQPQHF
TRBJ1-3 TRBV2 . CTSSLALDRTSSGNTIYF
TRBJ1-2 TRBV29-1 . CSVASTGNYGYTF
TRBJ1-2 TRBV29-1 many CSVYQFYGYTF
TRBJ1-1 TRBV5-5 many CASSFHLWRTLNTEAFF
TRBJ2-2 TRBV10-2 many CASSPGQGAGGELFF
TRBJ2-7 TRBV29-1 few CSVRGRLNYEQYF
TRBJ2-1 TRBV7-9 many CASSHGLAGANEQFF
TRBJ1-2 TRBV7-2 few CASSPYLGGYGYTF
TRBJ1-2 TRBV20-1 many CSARRRTTREGYTF
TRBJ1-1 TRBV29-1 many CSVGSTGGSTEAFF
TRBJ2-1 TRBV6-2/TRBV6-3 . CASREGTGPLGQFF
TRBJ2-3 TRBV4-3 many CASSQGTSGFTDTQYF
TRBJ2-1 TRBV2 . CAGAGGNSVEQFF
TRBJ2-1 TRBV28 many CASSFIGLAGYNEQFF